Detailed here is one T cell receptor beta chain. Enrolment of Seattle patients took place during active infection, and they were followed longitudinally. The sample belongs to a study of blood T cell repertoires in COVID-19. Background on the study: Whether acute or convalescent, the COVID-19 samples came from the United States, Italy and Spain. PBMCs, B-cell-depleted T cells, or T cells provided the cDNA or gDNA that made up the material.

Authors' methods: Nucleated cell counts were estimated from reference gene primer amplification. Assay: immunoSEQ multiplex PCR; the TCRdb copy retains only in-frame clones and omits some. Clone size and V and J calls were adopted from that table, with D and trimming inferred from the DNA. The data hold over 250,000 clones, with about 81% observed a single time. J lost 5 bases, V lost 3 bases, and 5 bases had no gene match. The CDR3 spans 14 residues. The germline V gene encodes CDR1 SGDLS and CDR2 YYNGEE. Sequencing was performed on peripheral blood. The sequence was collected from a human donor with COVID-19, enrolled during active disease. The donor label of this sample is uncertain. The V and J genes are TRBV9 and TRBJ2-7, with 10 bases fitting TRBD2. CDR3 sequence: CASSETSGNDEQYF. As DNA, the CDR3 is TGTGCCAGCAGCGAAACTAGCGGGAACGACGAGCAGTACTTC.